These T cell receptor beta chains were read from a single sample in a study of PD-L1 blockade in urothelial cancer. Repertoires were generated with immunoSEQ multiplex PCR, while TCRdb's copy carries only in-frame clones and drops some. The sample has about 74,000 clones; around four fifths are singletons. The sample here was PBMCs, taken around atezolizumab (anti-PD-L1) treatment. Receptors were obtained from a man in his 70s with urothelial cancer. Each CDR3 is given with its conserved first and last residue. The D gene is left open where the match is weak. Clone size is not always given. Where it is, it says once, few, many or a class for expanded clones.

d_gene	v_gene	j_gene	abundance	len	CDR3nt	CDR3aa
-	TRBV10-1	TRBJ2-2	few	13	TGCGCCAGCCGGTCCCCCATAACCGGGGAGCTGTTTTTT	CASRSPITGELFF
-	TRBV2	TRBJ1-5	-	12	TGTGCCAGCGGGGGAGGGCAAGGGCCCCAGCATTTT	CASGGGQGPQHF
TRBD1	TRBV7-9	TRBJ1-4	-	14	TGTGCCAGCAGCCCAGGACAGGGACCTGAAAAACTGTTTTTT	CASSPGQGPEKLFF
TRBD2	TRBV19	TRBJ2-2	-	17	TGTGCCAGTAGCCCCCGAGGGACTAGCGGGAGTCGCGGGGAGCTGTTTTTT	CASSPRGTSGSRGELFF
-	TRBV2	TRBJ2-4	-	15	TGTGCCAGCAAGGAGCTGCAGCTAGCCAAAAACATTCAGTACTTC	CASKELQLAKNIQYF
-	TRBV7-9	TRBJ2-1	-	15	TGTGCCAGCAGCTTAAGGCAGGGCCAGTACAATGAGCAGTTCTTC	CASSLRQGQYNEQFF
-	TRBV4-1	TRBJ2-3	-	14	TGCGCCAGCAGCCACGACTCTGGCACAGATACGCAGTATTTT	CASSHDSGTDTQYF
TRBD2	TRBV4-2	TRBJ2-2	-	15	TGTGCCAGCAGCCCTAGCGGGGACCCACCCTGGGAGCTGTTTTTT	CASSPSGDPPWELFF
TRBD2	TRBV5-1	TRBJ2-5	-	17	TGCGCCAGCAGCTTGGCCAAACTAGCGGGAGGGGGAGAGACCCAGTACTTC	CASSLAKLAGGGETQYF
-	TRBV7-3	TRBJ2-2	-	14	TGTGCCAGCAGCCGCGGGACAGACACCGGGGAGCTGTTTTTT	CASSRGTDTGELFF
-	TRBV5-1	TRBJ2-1	-	15	TGCGCCAGCAGCTTGGAGGGGGTTACCTACAATGAGCAGTTCTTC	CASSLEGVTYNEQFF
TRBD1	TRBV29-1	TRBJ1-1	-	14	TGCAGCGTTGAAGGTTCAGGGGGCGGCACTGAAGCTTTCTTT	CSVEGSGGGTEAFF
-	TRBV10-3	TRBJ2-5	-	14	TGTGCCATCAGTGAGTCGAACAGGGCGGAGACCCAGTACTTC	CAISESNRAETQYF
-	TRBV4-1	TRBJ2-1	-	13	TGCGCCAGCAGCCAATTCAGGCTGGGTGAGCAGTTCTTC	CASSQFRLGEQFF
-	TRBV20-1	TRBJ2-7	-	11	TGCAGCTGGACAGATTTCTACGAGCAGTACTTC	CSWTDFYEQYF
TRBD2	TRBV9	TRBJ2-3	-	17	TGTGCCAGCAGCGCTCCCGGGACTAGCGGGAGGGTAGATACGCAGTATTTT	CASSAPGTSGRVDTQYF
-	TRBV6-6	TRBJ2-3	-	14	TGTGCCAGCAGCGACGTTGGGAGGTCAGATACGCAGTATTTT	CASSDVGRSDTQYF
-	TRBV5-1	TRBJ2-1	once	15	TGCGCCAGCAGCTTGGTTGGCGGTTCCTACAATGAGCAGTTCTTC	CASSLVGGSYNEQFF
-	TRBV9	TRBJ1-1	-	13	TGTGCCAGCAGCACCCGGGGTTCGGGCGAAGCTTTCTTT	CASSTRGSGEAFF
-	TRBV6-5	TRBJ2-7	-	15	TGTGCCAGCAGTTACTCGAATGTCGGACTCGCCGAGCAGTACTTC	CASSYSNVGLAEQYF
-	TRBV5-1	TRBJ1-3	-	15	TGCGCCAGCAGCTTGGATCCGGGTACTGGAAACACCATATATTTT	CASSLDPGTGNTIYF
TRBD1	TRBV29-1	TRBJ2-7	-	14	TGCAGCGTAAGGGCCGGGACAGGGTCCAACGAGCAGTACTTC	CSVRAGTGSNEQYF
TRBD1	TRBV19	TRBJ1-5	-	17	TGTGCCAGTAGTGGGGGGTCGGGGACAGGGGGCAATCAGCCCCAGCATTTT	CASSGGSGTGGNQPQHF
-	TRBV19	TRBJ1-1	-	15	TGTGCCAGTAGTATCCTCGACAGAATGGACACTGAAGCTTTCTTT	CASSILDRMDTEAFF
-	TRBV13	TRBJ2-1	-	17	TGTGCCAGCAGCCCAGAAAAGACTCCTAAATCTTACAATGAGCAGTTCTTC	CASSPEKTPKSYNEQFF
-	TRBV28	TRBJ1-4	once	17	TGTGCCAGCCGCAGTGTGGGGGGGCTGGGAACTAATGAAAAACTGTTTTTT	CASRSVGGLGTNEKLFF
-	TRBV10-3	TRBJ1-2	few	13	TGTGCCATCAGTGAGTCTATAGCTTATGGCTACACCTTC	CAISESIAYGYTF
-	TRBV19	TRBJ2-7	few	15	TGTGCCAGTAGTATAGACGTGGTGGGGCCCTACGAGCAGTACTTC	CASSIDVVGPYEQYF
TRBD2	TRBV10-3	TRBJ2-7	few	17	TGTGCCATCAGTGAGGGAGCTAGCGGGAGGGGGTCCTACGAGCAGTACTTC	CAISEGASGRGSYEQYF
-	TRBV30	TRBJ1-3	-	15	TGTGCCTGGAGCCGTGACAGTGGACAGGGAAACACCATATATTTT	CAWSRDSGQGNTIYF
-	TRBV6-5	TRBJ2-7	-	11	TGTGCCAGCAGGCGGGACTACGAGCAGTACTTC	CASRRDYEQYF
-	TRBV9	TRBJ2-5	-	14	TGTGCCAGCAGCGTAGGGGCCAACTCAGAGACCCAGTACTTC	CASSVGANSETQYF
TRBD1	TRBV6-5	TRBJ2-1	-	12	TGTGCCAGCTTGGGACAGCACAATGAGCAGTTCTTC	CASLGQHNEQFF